This T cell receptor (beta chain) is drawn from a study of beta chain features in type 1 diabetes. Study information: Cell yields, age and gender were similar between patients and healthy donors. General study results and limits: Shortening that was moderate but significant affected the TCRB CDR3s of Type 1 diabetes patients in all four CD4+ subsets. Patients' naive, central memory and Treg TCRB repertoires seemed closer to one another than those of healthy donors.

Worth noting for this clone: Its antigen is not known.

cDNA synthesis used the whole RNA isolate, giving expressed TCRB sequences. Naive, central memory and regulatory T cell samples averaged roughly 3.6 million reads. TCRdb's table, derived via immunoSEQ multiplex PCR, lists solely in-frame clones and lacks some. The data hold over 150,000 clones, with roughly 8% observed a single time. The TCR was taken from a middle-aged woman with type 1 diabetes. What was sequenced was central memory CD4+ T cells from blood.

Written as DNA, the CDR3 is TGCGCCAGCAGCTATGGAGGGGACTATGGCTACACCTTC. It encodes CASSYGGDYGYTF. V usage is TRBV5-1 and J usage is TRBJ1-2, with D perhaps matching TRBD1 (5 bases). V was clipped by 3 bases and J by 3 bases, with 9 bases between them. CDR1 and CDR2 from the germline V gene are SGHRS and YFSETQ. The CDR3 length is 13 residues.